These T cell receptor beta chains were read from a single sample in a study of CD8 T cells in Susac syndrome. TCRdb analysed the immunoSEQ multiplex PCR reads with MiXCR anew, one entry per CDR3 protein. Of tens of thousands of distinct CDR3 sequences listed, about 94% are singletons. The sequencing sample was made of CD8+ T cells from PBMCs. These receptors came from a human donor with Susac syndrome. Each CDR3 is given with its conserved first and last residue. A D gene is named only where the DNA matches it firmly. The listing skips clone size in some rows; elsewhere it reads once, few, many or a size class.

d_gene | abundance | j_gene | v_gene | CDR3aa | CDR3nt
. | . | TRBJ1-3 | TRBV7-2 | CASSSGYGNTIYF | TGTGCCAGCAGTTCGGGGTACGGGAACACCATATATTTT
TRBD2 | . | TRBJ2-1 | TRBV24-1 | CATSGVSGRATYNEQFF | TGTGCCACCAGTGGTGTTAGCGGGAGGGCCACCTACAATGAGCAGTTCTTC
. | . | TRBJ2-1 | TRBV6-5 | CASSYSRGGPYNEQFF | TGTGCCAGCAGTTACTCGAGGGGGGGCCCCTACAATGAGCAGTTCTTC
TRBD1 | . | TRBJ2-1 | TRBV15 | CATTGGDRGWDEQFF | TGTGCCACCACCGGGGGGGACAGGGGTTGGGATGAGCAGTTCTTC
TRBD1 | . | TRBJ2-1 | TRBV7-2 | CASSFRTGSSYNEQFF | TGTGCCAGCAGCTTCAGGACAGGGAGCTCCTACAATGAGCAGTTCTTC
. | . | TRBJ1-4 | TRBV30 | CAWSALVGEKLFF | TGTGCCTGGAGCGCCCTCGTAGGTGAAAAACTGTTTTTT
. | once | TRBJ2-1 | TRBV3-1 | CASSQAYAHNEQFF | TGTGCCAGCAGCCAAGCATACGCGCACAATGAGCAGTTCTTC
TRBD2 | . | TRBJ2-6 | TRBV4-1 | CASSQVSGGPGANVLTF | TGCGCCAGCAGCCAAGTCTCGGGGGGGCCTGGGGCCAACGTCCTGACTTTC
TRBD2 | . | TRBJ2-5 | TRBV6-1 | CASSEALSGGANQETQYF | TGTGCCAGCAGTGAAGCTCTTAGCGGGGGGGCGAACCAAGAGACCCAGTACTTC
TRBD2 | once | TRBJ2-1 | TRBV11-2 | CASRRAGGIYNEQFF | TGTGCCAGCAGGAGAGCGGGAGGGATTTACAATGAGCAGTTCTTC
TRBD1 | . | TRBJ1-2 | TRBV7-2 | CASSLPTGQGRYGYTF | TGTGCCAGCAGCTTACCGACTGGACAGGGCCGGTATGGCTACACCTTC